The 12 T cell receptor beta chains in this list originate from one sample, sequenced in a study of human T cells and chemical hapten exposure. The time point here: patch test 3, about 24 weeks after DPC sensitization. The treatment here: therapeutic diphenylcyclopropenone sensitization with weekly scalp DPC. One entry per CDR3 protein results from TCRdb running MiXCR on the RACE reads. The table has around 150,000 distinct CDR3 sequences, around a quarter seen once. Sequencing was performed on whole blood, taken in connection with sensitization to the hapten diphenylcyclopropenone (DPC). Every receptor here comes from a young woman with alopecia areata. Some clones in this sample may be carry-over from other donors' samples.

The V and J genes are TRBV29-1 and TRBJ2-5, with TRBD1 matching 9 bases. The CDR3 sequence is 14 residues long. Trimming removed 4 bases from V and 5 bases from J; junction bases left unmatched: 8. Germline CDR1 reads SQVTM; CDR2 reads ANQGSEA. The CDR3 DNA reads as TGCAGCGTTGGACGGACAGGGGTCGCGGAGACCCAGTACTTC. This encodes CSVGRTGVAETQYF.

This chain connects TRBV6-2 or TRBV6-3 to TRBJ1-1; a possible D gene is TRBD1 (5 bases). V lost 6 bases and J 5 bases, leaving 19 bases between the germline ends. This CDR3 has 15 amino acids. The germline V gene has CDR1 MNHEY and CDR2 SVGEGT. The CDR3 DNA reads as TGTGCCAGCAGCCCCCTGGGGACGACCGGGACTGAAGCTTTCTTT. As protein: CASSPLGTTGTEAFF.

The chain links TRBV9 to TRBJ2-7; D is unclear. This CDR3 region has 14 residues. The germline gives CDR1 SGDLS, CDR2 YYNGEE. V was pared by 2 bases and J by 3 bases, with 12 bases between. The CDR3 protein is CASSVLNTGYEQYF. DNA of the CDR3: TGTGCCAGCAGCGTCTTGAACACCGGCTACGAGCAGTACTTC.

CDR3 nucleotide sequence: TGTGCCACCAGTGATCTAGGACAGAACACAGATACGCAGTATTTT. This sequence encodes CATSDLGQNTDTQYF. The chain uses TRBV24-1 and TRBJ2-3; TRBD1 might be the D (6 bases). In germline, CDR1 is KGHDR, CDR2 SFDVKD. V lost 3 bases and J lost 2, with 11 bases in between. The CDR3 is 15 residues long.

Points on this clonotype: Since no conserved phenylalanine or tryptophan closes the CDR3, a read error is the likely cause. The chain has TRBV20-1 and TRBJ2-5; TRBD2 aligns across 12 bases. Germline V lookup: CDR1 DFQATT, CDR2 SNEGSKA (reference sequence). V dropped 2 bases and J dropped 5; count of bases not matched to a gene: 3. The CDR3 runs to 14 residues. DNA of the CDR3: TGCAGTGCTAGACTAGCGGGAGGGAGGGAGACCCAGTACCTC. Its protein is CSARLAGGRETQYL.

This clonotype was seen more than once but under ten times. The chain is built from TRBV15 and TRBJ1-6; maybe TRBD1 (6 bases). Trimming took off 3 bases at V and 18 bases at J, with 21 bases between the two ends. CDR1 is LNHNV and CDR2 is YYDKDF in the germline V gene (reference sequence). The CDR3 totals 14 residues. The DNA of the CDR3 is TGTGCCACCAGCAGGATCGGCCGGGACACCCTCCCCCACTTT. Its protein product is CATSRIGRDTLPHF.

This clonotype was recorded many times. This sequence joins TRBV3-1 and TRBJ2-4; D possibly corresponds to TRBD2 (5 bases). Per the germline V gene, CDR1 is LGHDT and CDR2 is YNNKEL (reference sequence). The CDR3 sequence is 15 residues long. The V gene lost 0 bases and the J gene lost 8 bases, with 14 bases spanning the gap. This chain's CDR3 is CASSQDPGSGDIQYF. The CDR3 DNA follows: TGTGCCAGCAGCCAAGACCCAGGAAGCGGTGACATTCAGTACTTC.

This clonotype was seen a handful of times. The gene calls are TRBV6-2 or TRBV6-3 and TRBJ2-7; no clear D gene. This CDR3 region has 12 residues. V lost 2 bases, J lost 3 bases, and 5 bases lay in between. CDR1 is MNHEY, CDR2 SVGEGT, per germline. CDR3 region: CASSYPYYEQYF. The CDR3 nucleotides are TGTGCCAGCAGTTACCCTTACTACGAGCAGTACTTC.

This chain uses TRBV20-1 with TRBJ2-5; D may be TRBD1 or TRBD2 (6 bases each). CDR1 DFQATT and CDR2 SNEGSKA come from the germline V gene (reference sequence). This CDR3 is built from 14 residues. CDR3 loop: CSPGGGPAGETQYF. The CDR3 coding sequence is TGCAGCCCCGGGGGCGGTCCCGCGGGCGAGACCCAGTACTTC.

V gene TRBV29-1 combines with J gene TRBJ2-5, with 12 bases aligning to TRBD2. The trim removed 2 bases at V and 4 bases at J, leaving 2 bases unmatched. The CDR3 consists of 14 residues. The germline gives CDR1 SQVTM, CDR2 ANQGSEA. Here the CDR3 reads CSVELAGGGETQYF. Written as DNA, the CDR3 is TGCAGCGTTGAACTAGCGGGGGGGGGAGAGACCCAGTACTTC.

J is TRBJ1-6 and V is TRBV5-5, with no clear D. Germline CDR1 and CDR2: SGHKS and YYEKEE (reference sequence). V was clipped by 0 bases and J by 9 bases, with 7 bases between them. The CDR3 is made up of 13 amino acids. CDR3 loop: CASSLGLLSPLHF. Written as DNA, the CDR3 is TGTGCCAGCAGCTTGGGGTTACTTTCACCCCTCCACTTT.

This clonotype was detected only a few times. CDR3 loop: CASSDNIQETQYF. CDR3 DNA: TGCGCCAGCAGCGACAACATTCAAGAGACCCAGTACTTC. The chain joins TRBV4-1 to TRBJ2-5; no definite D call. V was pared by 5 bases and J by 2 bases, with 9 bases between. The germline V gene encodes CDR1 MGHRA and CDR2 YSYEKL. This CDR3 comprises 13 residues.